This T cell receptor beta chain was recorded in a study of blood T cell repertoires in COVID-19. Study in general: T cells, B-cell-depleted T cells, or PBMCs supplied cDNA or gDNA.

V lost 4 bases to trimming and J lost 2 bases; unmatched junction nucleotides: 2. Looked up from germline, CDR1 is MNHEY and CDR2 is SMNVEV (reference sequence). The CDR3 contains 14 residues. In the authors' methods: Reference gene primer amplification gave estimated nucleated cell counts. The method was immunoSEQ multiplex PCR; TCRdb's version includes in-frame clones alone and lacks a portion of them. That table is the source of V, J and clone size, and D and trimming were worked out from the DNA. The data show about 160,000 clones, with about nine tenths seen just once and nearly 5% held by the top ten. Comments on this clone: Other DNA sequences within the sample encode an identical CDR3.

This receptor was obtained from a man under 40 with COVID-19, enrolled during active disease. The sequenced sample consisted of peripheral blood. This sequence joins TRBV27 and TRBJ1-5; the match to TRBD1 covers 7 bases. CDR3 coding DNA: TGTGCCAGCAGTTACAGGGGTGGCAATCAGCCCCAGCATTTT. Its protein product is CASSYRGGNQPQHF.